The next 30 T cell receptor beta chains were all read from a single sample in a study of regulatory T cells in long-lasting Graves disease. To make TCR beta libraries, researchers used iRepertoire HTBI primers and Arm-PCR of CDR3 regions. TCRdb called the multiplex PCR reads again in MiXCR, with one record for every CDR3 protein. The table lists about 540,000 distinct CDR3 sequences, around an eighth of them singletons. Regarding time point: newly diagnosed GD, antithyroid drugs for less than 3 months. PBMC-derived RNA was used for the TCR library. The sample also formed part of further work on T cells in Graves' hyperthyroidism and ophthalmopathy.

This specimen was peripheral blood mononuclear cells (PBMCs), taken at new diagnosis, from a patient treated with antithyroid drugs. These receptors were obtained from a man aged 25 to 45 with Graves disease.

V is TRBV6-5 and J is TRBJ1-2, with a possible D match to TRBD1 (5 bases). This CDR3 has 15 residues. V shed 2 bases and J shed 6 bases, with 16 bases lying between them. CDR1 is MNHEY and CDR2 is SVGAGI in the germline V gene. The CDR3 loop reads CASSYRGGPGDGYTF. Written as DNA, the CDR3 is TGTGCCAGCAGTTACAGGGGAGGTCCGGGGGATGGCTACACCTTC.

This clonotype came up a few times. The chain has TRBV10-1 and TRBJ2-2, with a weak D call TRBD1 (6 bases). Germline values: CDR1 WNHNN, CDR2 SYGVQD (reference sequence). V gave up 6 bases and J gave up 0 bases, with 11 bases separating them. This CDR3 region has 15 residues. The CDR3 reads CASSTGSSNTGELFF. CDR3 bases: TGCGCCAGCAGCACAGGGTCTTCGAACACCGGGGAGCTGTTTTTT.

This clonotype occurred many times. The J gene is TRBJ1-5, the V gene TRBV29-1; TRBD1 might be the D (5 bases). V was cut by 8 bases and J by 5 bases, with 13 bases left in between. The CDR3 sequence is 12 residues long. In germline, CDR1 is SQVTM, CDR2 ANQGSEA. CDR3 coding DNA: TGCAGCACCGGGGGAGGGGATCAGCCCCAGCATTTT. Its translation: CSTGGGDQPQHF.

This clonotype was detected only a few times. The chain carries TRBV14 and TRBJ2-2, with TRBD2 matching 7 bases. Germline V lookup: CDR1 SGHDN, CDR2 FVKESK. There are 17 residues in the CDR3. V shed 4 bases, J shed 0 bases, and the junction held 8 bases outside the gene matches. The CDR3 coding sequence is TGTGCCAGCAGCCCACTGATAGCGGGTACGAACACCGGGGAGCTGTTTTTT. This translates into CASSPLIAGTNTGELFF.

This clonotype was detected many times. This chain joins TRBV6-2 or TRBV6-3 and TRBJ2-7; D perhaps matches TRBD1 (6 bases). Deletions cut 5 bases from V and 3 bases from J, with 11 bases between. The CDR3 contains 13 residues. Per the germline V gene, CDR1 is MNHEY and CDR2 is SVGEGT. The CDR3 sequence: CASSEKTGYEQYF. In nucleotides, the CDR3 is TGTGCCAGCAGTGAAAAGACAGGCTACGAGCAGTACTTC.

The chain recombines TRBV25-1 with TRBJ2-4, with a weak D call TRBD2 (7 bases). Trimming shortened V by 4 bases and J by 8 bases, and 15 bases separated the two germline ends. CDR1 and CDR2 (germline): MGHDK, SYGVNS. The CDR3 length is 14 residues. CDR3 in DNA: TGTGCCAGCAGTGGGGGGGCCCGGGGGGACATTCAGTACTTC. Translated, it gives CASSGGARGDIQYF.

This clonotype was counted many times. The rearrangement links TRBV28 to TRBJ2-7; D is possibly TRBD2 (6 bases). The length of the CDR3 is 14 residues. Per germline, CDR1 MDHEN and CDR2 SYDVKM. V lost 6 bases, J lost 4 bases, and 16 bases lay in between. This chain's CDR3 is CASRKLAWGYEQYF. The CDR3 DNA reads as TGTGCCAGCAGGAAACTAGCTTGGGGTTACGAGCAGTACTTC.

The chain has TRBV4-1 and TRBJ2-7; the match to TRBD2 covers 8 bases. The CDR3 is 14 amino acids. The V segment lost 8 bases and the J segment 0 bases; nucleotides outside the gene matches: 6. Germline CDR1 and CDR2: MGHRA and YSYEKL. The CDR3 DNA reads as TGCGCCAGCCGCCCAGCGGGAGTCTCCTACGAGCAGTACTTC. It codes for CASRPAGVSYEQYF.

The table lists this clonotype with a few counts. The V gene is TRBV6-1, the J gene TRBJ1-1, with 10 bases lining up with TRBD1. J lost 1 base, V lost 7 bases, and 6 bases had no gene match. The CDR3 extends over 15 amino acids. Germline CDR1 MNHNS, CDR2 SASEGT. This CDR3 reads CASNKDRGENTEAFF. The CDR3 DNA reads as TGTGCCAGCAATAAGGACAGGGGGGAGAACACTGAAGCTTTCTTT.

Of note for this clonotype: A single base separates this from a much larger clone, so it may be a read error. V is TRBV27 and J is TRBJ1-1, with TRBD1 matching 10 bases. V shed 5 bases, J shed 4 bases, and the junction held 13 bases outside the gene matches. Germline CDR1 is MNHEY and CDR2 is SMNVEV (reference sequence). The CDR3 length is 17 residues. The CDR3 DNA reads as TGTGCCAGCAGTGACGCCGGGACAGGGGAACAGAGCACTGAAGCTTTCTTT. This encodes CASSDAGTGEQSTEAFF.

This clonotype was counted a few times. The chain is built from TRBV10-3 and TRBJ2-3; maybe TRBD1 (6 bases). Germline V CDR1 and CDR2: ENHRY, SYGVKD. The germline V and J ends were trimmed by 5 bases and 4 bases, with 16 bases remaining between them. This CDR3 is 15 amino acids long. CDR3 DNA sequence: TGTGCCATCAGTCTTGTACAGGGAAAGTCAGATACGCAGTATTTT. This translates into CAISLVQGKSDTQYF.

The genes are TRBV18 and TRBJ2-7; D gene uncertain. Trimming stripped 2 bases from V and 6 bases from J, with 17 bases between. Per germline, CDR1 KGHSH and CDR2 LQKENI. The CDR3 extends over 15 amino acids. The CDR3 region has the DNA TGTGCCAGCTCACCAATGCCAGGTGGTCGGTCCGAGCAGTACTTC. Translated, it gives CASSPMPGGRSEQYF.

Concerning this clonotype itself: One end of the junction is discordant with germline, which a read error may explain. The CDR3 nucleotides are TGTGCCAGCAGCTTCGGCCCCGCATGGCTGCTTTTT. The encoded protein is CASSFGPAWLLF. V is TRBV7-9 and J is TRBJ2-2; D remains unclear. The length of the CDR3 is 12 residues. The germline CDR1 and CDR2 sequences are SEHNR and FQNEAQ (reference sequence). The full variable domain, rest sourced from reference TRBV7-9 and TRBJ2-2, is DTGVSQNPRHKITKRGQNVTFRCDPISEHNRLYWYRQTLGQGPEFLTYFQNEAQLEKSRLLSDRFSAERPKGSFSTLEIQRTEQGDSAMYLCASSFGPAWLLFGEGSRLTVL.

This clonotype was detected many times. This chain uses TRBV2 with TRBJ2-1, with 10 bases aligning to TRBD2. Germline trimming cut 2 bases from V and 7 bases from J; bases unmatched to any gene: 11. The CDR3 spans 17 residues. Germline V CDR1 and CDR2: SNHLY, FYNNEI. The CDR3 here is CASSELVALAGANEQFF. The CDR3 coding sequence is TGTGCCAGCAGTGAACTAGTTGCGCTAGCGGGAGCGAATGAGCAGTTCTTC.

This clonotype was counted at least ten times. CDR3 residues: CAWSSGLAKDEQYF. CDR3 DNA: TGTGCCTGGAGTTCGGGACTAGCGAAAGACGAGCAGTACTTC. The chain uses TRBV30 and TRBJ2-7; 10 positions agree with TRBD2. Trimming cost V 2 bases and J 5 bases; bases outside gene matches: 6. This CDR3 spans 14 amino acids. Germline V lookup: CDR1 GTSNPN, CDR2 SVGIG (reference sequence).

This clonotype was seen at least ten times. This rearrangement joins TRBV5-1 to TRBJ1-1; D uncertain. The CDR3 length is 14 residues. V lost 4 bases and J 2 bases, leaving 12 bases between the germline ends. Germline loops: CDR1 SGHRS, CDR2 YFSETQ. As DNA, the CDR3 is TGCGCCAGCAGCCTGACGGCCACCAACACTGAAGCTTTCTTT. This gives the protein CASSLTATNTEAFF.

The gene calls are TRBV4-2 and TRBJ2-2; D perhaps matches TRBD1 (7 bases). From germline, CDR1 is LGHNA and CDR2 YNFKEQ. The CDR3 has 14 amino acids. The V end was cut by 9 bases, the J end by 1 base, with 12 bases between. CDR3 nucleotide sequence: TGTGCCAGTGCGGGACAGATGAACACCGGGGAGCTGTTTTTT. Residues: CASAGQMNTGELFF.

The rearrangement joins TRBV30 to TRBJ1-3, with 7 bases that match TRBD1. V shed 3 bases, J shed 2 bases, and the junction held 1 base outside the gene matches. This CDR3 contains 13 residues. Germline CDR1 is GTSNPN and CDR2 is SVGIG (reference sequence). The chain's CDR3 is CAWRGQTGNTIYF. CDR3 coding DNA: TGTGCCTGGAGGGGACAGACTGGAAACACCATATATTTT.

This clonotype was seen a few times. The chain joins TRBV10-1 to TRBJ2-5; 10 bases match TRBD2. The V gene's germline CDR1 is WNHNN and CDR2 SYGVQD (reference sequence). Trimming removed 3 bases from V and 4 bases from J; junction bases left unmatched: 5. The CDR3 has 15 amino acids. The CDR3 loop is CASSELASGRETQYF. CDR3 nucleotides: TGCGCCAGCAGTGAACTAGCTAGCGGGAGAGAGACCCAGTACTTC.

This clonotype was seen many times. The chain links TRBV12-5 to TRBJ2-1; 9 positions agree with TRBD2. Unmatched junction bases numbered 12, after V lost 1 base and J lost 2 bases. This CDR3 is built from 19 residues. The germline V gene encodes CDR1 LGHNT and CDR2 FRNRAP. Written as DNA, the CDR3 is TGTGCTAGTGGTTTGGCACGTCGTCTAGCGGGGTCCGCCTACAATGAGCAGTTCTTC. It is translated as CASGLARRLAGSAYNEQFF.

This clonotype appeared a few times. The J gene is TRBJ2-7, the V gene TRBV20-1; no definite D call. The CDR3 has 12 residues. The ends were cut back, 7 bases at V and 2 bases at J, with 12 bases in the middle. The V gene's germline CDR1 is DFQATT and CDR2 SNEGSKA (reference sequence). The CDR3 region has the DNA TGCAGTGTTTCGGGCGAACCCTACGAGCAGTACTTC. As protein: CSVSGEPYEQYF.

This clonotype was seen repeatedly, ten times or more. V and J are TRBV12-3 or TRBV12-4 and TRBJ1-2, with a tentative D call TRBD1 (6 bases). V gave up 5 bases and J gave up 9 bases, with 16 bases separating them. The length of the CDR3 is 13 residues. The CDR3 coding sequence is TGTGCCAGCAGTCGAGGGGGGGGAGGAAGCTACACCTTC. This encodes CASSRGGGGSYTF.

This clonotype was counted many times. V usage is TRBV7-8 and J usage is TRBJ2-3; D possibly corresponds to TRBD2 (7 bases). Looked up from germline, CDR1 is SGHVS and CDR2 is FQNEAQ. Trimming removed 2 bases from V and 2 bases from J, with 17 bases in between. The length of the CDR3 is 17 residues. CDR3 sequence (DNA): TGTGCCAGCAGCTTAACTCGAGGGGGGGGGACCACAGATACGCAGTATTTT. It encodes CASSLTRGGGTTDTQYF.

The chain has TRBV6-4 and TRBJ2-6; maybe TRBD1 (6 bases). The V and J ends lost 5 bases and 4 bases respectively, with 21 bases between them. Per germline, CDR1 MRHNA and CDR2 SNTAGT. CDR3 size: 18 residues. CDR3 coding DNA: TGTGCCAGCAGTAGGAAGGGCAGGGGAAATACCGGGGCCAACGTCCTGACTTTC. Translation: CASSRKGRGNTGANVLTF.

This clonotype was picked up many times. CDR3 DNA: TGTGCCAGCAGTTTAACAGGGATTAGCAATCAGCCCCAGCATTTT. Protein product: CASSLTGISNQPQHF. This chain connects TRBV27 to TRBJ1-5; D may be TRBD1 (6 bases). CDR3 size: 15 residues. In germline, CDR1 is MNHEY, CDR2 SMNVEV (reference sequence). Deletions cut 2 bases from V and 0 bases from J, with 8 bases between.

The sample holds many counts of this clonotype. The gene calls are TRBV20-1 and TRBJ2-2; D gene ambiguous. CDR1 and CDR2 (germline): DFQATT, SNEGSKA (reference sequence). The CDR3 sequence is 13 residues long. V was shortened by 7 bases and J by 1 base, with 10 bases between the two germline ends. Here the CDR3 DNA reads TGCAGTGTTTCTGACCAGAACACCGGGGAGCTGTTTTTT. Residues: CSVSDQNTGELFF.

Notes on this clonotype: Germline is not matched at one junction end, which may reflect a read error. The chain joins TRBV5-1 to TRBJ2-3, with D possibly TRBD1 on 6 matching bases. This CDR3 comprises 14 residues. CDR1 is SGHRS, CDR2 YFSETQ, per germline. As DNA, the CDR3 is TGTGCCAGCAGCTTGGGGGCACGGCCAGATACGCAGTATTTT. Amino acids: CASSLGARPDTQYF.

CDR3 nucleotides: TGTGCCAGTAACCCAAGCTCTAACTATGGCTACACCTTC. Translated, it gives CASNPSSNYGYTF. The V call is TRBV19, the J call TRBJ1-2; D remains ambiguous. The CDR3 is made up of 13 amino acids. The V end was cut by 7 bases, the J end by 0 bases, with 9 bases between. Germline V CDR1 and CDR2: LNHDA, SQIVND (reference sequence).

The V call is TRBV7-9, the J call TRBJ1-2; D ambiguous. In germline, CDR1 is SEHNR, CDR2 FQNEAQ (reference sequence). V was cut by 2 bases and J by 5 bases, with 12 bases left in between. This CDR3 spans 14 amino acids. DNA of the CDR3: TGTGCCAGCAGCTTAACAGAAGGATCATATGGCTACACCTTC. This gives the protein CASSLTEGSYGYTF.

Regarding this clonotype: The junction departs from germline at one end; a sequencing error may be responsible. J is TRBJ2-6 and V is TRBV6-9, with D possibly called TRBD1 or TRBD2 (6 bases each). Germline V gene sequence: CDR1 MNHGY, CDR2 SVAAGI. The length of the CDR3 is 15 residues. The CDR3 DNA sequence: TGTGCCAGCAGTTACGGGGGCTCTGGGGCCAACGTCCCGACTTTC. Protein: CASSYGGSGANVPTF.